The 11 T cell receptor beta chains below come from one sample, sequenced in a study of identical twins. A single record per CDR3 protein comes from TCRdb applying MiXCR to the 5' RACE reads. The sample contains approximately 600,000 distinct CDR3 sequences, roughly 9.9% of which appear only once. The same sample was also studied in work on yellow fever vaccine responses in identical twins.

The sample was PBMCs. These receptors were collected from a woman aged 18-35 years in good health.

This clonotype was counted many times. The CDR3 bases are TGTGCCAGCAGTTTAGCGCGCAGCGGGAGGGCCTACGAGCAGTACTTC. It specifies CASSLARSGRAYEQYF. J is TRBJ2-7 and V is TRBV12-3 or TRBV12-4, with 10 bases that match TRBD2. CDR3 size: 16 residues. The V segment lost 0 bases and the J segment 2 bases; nucleotides outside the gene matches: 4.

This clonotype occurred a few times. This rearrangement joins TRBV12-3 or TRBV12-4 to TRBJ2-5, with 9 positions matching TRBD1. With 5 bases clipped from V and 5 bases from J, the junction kept 9 bases outside the gene matches. This CDR3 region has 15 residues. CDR3 nucleotide sequence: TGTGCCAGCAGTCCGGGACAGGGAGGAATGGAGACCCAGTACTTC. Its translation is CASSPGQGGMETQYF.

The V gene is TRBV6-5, the J gene TRBJ1-6; TRBD1 is a possible D gene (5 bases). Germline loops: CDR1 MNHEY, CDR2 SVGAGI. The CDR3 loop spans 13 amino acids. The CDR3 nucleotides are TGTACCGCGGGGGGTAGGGTAAATTCACCCCTCCACTTT. This codes for CTAGGRVNSPLHF.

This clonotype came up many times. This chain joins TRBV20-1 and TRBJ2-1; D perhaps matches TRBD2 (5 bases). The germline V gene has CDR1 DFQATT and CDR2 SNEGSKA (reference sequence). Trimming cost V 6 bases and J 4 bases, with 10 bases left between them. The CDR3 extends over 12 amino acids. The CDR3 DNA reads TGCAGTGCGCTAGCAGAGTACAATGAGCAGTTCTTC. Translation: CSALAEYNEQFF.

This clonotype has at least ten counts. The CDR3 DNA reads as TGTGCCAGCAGTTCCCTAAGTGCGGGAGGGCCGAAAGATACGCAGTATTTT. This codes for CASSSLSAGGPKDTQYF. The chain uses TRBV6-5 and TRBJ2-3, with 9 bases that match TRBD2. The CDR3 extends over 17 amino acids. Germline V CDR1 and CDR2: MNHEY, SVGAGI. The junction had 13 bases not matched to a gene; V was cut back by 4 bases and J by 5 bases.

This clonotype was counted between two and nine times. The chain recombines TRBV9 with TRBJ2-5; 7 positions agree with TRBD1. The germline CDR1 and CDR2 sequences are SGDLS and YYNGEE. V lost 2 bases, J lost 5 bases, and 6 bases stayed unmatched. CDR3 length: 14 residues. CDR3 nucleotide sequence: TGTGCCAGCAGCGTGGGGACAGCAAGGGAGACCCAGTACTTC. Translated: CASSVGTARETQYF.

The chain links TRBV29-1 to TRBJ2-7, with TRBD2 identical over 11 bases. CDR3 length: 13 amino acids. Losses at the gene ends were 7 bases for V and 4 bases for J; bases not matched to a gene: 6. Germline values: CDR1 SQVTM, CDR2 ANQGSEA. CDR3 amino acids: CSARGLADYEQYF. The CDR3 coding sequence is TGCAGCGCCCGGGGACTAGCGGATTACGAGCAGTACTTC.

This sequence joins TRBV10-1 and TRBJ2-1; the D gene is possibly TRBD2 (6 bases). Germline values: CDR1 WNHNN, CDR2 SYGVQD (reference sequence). There are 13 residues in the CDR3. V lost 2 bases, J lost 9 bases, and 11 bases lay in between. DNA of the CDR3: TGCGCCAGCAGTGAGGGCGGGACGGGTGAGCAGTTCTTC. It translates to CASSEGGTGEQFF.

In its sample, this clonotype was seen a few times. The chain couples TRBV24-1 to TRBJ2-1, with a tentative D call TRBD2 (5 bases). Germline V gene sequence: CDR1 KGHDR, CDR2 SFDVKD. Trimming cost V 1 base and J 4 bases, with 10 bases left between them. The CDR3 runs to 15 residues. CDR3 amino acids: CATSDLSGDYNEQFF. The DNA for the CDR3 is TGTGCCACCAGTGATTTATCCGGGGATTACAATGAGCAGTTCTTC.

The chain links TRBV28 to TRBJ2-1; D not resolved. V was clipped by 1 base and J by 0 bases, with 10 bases between them. Per the germline V gene, CDR1 is MDHEN and CDR2 is SYDVKM. This CDR3 has 16 residues. The CDR3 DNA follows: TGTGCCAGCAGTTTATTTCGGGTGAGCTCCTACAATGAGCAGTTCTTC. Residues: CASSLFRVSSYNEQFF. Full variable domain (missing parts from reference TRBV28 and TRBJ2-1): DVKVTQSSRYLVKRTGEKVFLECVQDMDHENMFWYRQDPGLGLRLIYFSYDVKMKEKGDIPEGYSVSREKKERFSLILESASTNQTSMYLCASSLFRVSSYNEQFFGPGTRLTVL.

The rearrangement links TRBV6-6 to TRBJ1-5, with D perhaps matching TRBD1 (5 bases). The CDR3 spans 13 residues. The V end was cut by 7 bases, the J end by 7 bases, with 14 bases between. Per germline, CDR1 MNHNY and CDR2 SVGAGI (reference sequence). The CDR3 DNA reads as TGTGCCAGCACGGGGGACCTCAAGCAGCCCCAGCATTTT. This encodes CASTGDLKQPQHF.